This TCR beta chain was captured in a study of blood T cell repertoires in COVID-19. Across the study: Spain, Italy and the United States supplied samples that represented acute and convalescent COVID-19. PBMCs, B-cell-depleted T cells, or T cells provided the cDNA or gDNA that made up the material.

V shed 5 bases, J shed 8 bases, and the junction held 6 bases outside the gene matches. Germline CDR1 and CDR2: LNHDA and SQIVND (reference sequence). The length of the CDR3 is 15 residues. Authors' processing steps: Estimates of nucleated cell counts were drawn from the amplification of reference gene primers. The method was immunoSEQ multiplex PCR; TCRdb's version includes in-frame clones alone and lacks a portion of them. From that table come the V and J calls and clone size; the DNA was used to work out D and trimming. The sample contains roughly 41,000 clones, 87% of which appear only once. The gene calls are TRBV19 and TRBJ2-1; 13 nucleotides match TRBD2. Sequences were obtained from peripheral blood. The sequence was obtained from a human donor in a cohort sampled during active COVID-19. The chain's CDR3 is CASSQTSGGFYEQFF. CDR3 bases: TGTGCCAGTAGTCAGACTAGCGGGGGGTTTTATGAGCAGTTCTTC.